The 6 T cell receptor beta chains below were found in one sample sequenced in a study of T cells after yellow fever vaccination (dated by TCRdb to between 2018 and 2020). The treatment or condition label here, explained by the study, means: live attenuated yellow fever vaccine strain. Libraries were prepared through 5' RACE. The instrument was an Illumina HiSeq 2500. TCRdb trimmed the raw reads at Q25, called clones with MiXCR and kept productive beta chains. CDR3 protein sequences are deduplicated, and each keeps its most common genes and DNA. The sample includes some 350,000 distinct CDR3 sequences, with 8.7% observed a single time. The ten largest clonotypes hold about a sixth of the sample. The specimen comprised PBMCs, sampled on the day of the first yellow fever vaccination. The receptors stem from a man between 18 and 29 years old who received the YFV17D yellow fever vaccine.

CDR3 protein: CASSGGQGEKLFF. The CDR3 nucleotides are TGTGCCAGCAGCGGTGGACAGGGTGAAAAACTGTTTTTT. This chain uses TRBV5-6 with TRBJ1-4; TRBD1 aligns across 8 bases. The CDR3 totals 13 residues. The trim removed 4 bases at V and 7 bases at J, leaving 3 bases unmatched. Germline lookup yields CDR1 SGHDT and CDR2 YYEEEE.

V is TRBV7-2 and J is TRBJ2-7, with TRBD2 matching over 8 bases. The CDR3 is made up of 14 amino acids. The germline gives CDR1 SGHTA, CDR2 FQGNSA. Losses at the gene ends were 5 bases for V and 2 bases for J; bases not matched to a gene: 5. The CDR3 loop reads CASSPGGNPYEQYF. The DNA of the CDR3 is TGTGCCAGCAGCCCGGGGGGGAATCCCTACGAGCAGTACTTC.

The chain uses TRBV7-6 and TRBJ2-1, with D perhaps matching TRBD2 (7 bases). The V end was cut by 1 base, the J end by 9 bases, with 13 bases between. Germline V gene lookup returns CDR1 SGHVS and CDR2 FNYEAQ. The CDR3 runs 14 residues. Here the CDR3 DNA reads TGTGCCAGCAGCTTAGGTACAGGGAGGGGTGAGCAGTTCTTC. This translates into CASSLGTGRGEQFF.

The chain has TRBV30 and TRBJ2-2; D not resolved. The ends were cut back, 2 bases at V and 6 bases at J, with 4 bases in the middle. This CDR3 has 11 residues. Germline V gene data show CDR1 as GTSNPN and CDR2 as SVGIG (reference sequence). This chain's CDR3 is CAWSYPGELFF. CDR3 nucleotide sequence: TGTGCCTGGAGTTATCCCGGGGAGCTGTTTTTT.

The chain uses TRBV10-2 and TRBJ2-3; TRBD2 aligns across 10 bases. This CDR3 has 14 amino acids. The junction had 5 bases not matched to a gene; V was cut back by 6 bases and J by 5 bases. Looked up from germline, CDR1 is WSHSY and CDR2 is SAAADI. The CDR3, as DNA: TGCGCCAGCAGAACTAGCGGGGCAGGAGATACGCAGTATTTT. Protein sequence: CASRTSGAGDTQYF.

This clonotype showed up just a few times. The chain's CDR3 is CASSDSGTSSYEQYF. DNA for the CDR3: TGCGCCAGCAGCGATTCCGGGACTAGCTCCTACGAGCAGTACTTC. V usage is TRBV5-1 and J usage is TRBJ2-7, with 8 bases that match TRBD2. Trimming at V came to 4 bases and at J to 0 bases, leaving 6 bases not matched to a gene. CDR1 and CDR2 (germline): SGHRS, YFSETQ. The CDR3 spans 15 residues.